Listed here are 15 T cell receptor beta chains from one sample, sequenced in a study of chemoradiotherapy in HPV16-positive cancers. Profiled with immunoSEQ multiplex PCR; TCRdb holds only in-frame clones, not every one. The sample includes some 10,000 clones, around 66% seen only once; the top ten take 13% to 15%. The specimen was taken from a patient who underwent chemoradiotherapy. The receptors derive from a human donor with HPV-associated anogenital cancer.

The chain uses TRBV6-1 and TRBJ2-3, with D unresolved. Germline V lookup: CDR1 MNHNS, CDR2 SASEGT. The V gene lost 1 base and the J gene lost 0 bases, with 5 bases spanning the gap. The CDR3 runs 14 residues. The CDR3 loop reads CASSEGGSTDTQYF. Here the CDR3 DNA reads TGTGCCAGCAGTGAAGGGGGTAGCACAGATACGCAGTATTTT.

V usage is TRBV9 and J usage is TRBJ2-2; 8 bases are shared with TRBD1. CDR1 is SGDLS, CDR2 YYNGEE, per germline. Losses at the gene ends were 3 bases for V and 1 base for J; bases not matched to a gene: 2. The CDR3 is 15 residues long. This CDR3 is CASSADRVNTGELFF. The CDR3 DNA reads TGTGCCAGCAGCGCGGACAGGGTGAACACCGGGGAGCTGTTTTTT.

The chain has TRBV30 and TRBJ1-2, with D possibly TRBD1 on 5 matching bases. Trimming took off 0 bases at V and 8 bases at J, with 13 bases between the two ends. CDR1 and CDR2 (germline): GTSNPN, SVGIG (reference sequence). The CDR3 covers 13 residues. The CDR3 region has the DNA TGTGCCTGGAGTGTCAGGGACCGCCTGGGCTACACCTTC. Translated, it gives CAWSVRDRLGYTF.

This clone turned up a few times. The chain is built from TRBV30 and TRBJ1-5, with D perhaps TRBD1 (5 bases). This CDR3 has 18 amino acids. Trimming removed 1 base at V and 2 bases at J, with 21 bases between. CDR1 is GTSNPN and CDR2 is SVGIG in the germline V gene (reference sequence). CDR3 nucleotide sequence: TGTGCCTGGAGTGGGGCTCGCCTCGGGGGGTTGGGCAATCAGCCCCAGCATTTT. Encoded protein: CAWSGARLGGLGNQPQHF.

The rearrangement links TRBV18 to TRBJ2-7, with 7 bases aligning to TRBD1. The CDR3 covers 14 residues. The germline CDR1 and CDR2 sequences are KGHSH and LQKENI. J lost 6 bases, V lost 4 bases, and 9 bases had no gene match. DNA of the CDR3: TGTGCCAGCTCACTGACAGGGTCCCTCTCCGAGCAGTACTTC. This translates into CASSLTGSLSEQYF. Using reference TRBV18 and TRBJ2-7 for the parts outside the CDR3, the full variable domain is NAGVMQNPRHLVRRRGQEARLRCSPMKGHSHVYWYRQLPEEGLKFMVYLQKENIIDESGMPKERFSAEFPKEGPSILRIQQVVRGDSAAYFCASSLTGSLSEQYFGPGTRLTVT.

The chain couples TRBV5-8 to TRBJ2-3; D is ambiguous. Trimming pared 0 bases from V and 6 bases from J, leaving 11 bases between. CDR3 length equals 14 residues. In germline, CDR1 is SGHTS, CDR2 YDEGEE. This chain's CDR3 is CASSLAGEGDTQYF. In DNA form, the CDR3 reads TGTGCCAGCAGCTTGGCTGGGGAAGGGGATACGCAGTATTTT.

CDR3 protein: CAWSKQEGTEAFF. The CDR3, as DNA: TGTGCCTGGAGTAAACAGGAAGGGACTGAAGCTTTCTTT. V gene TRBV30 combines with J gene TRBJ1-1; a possible D gene is TRBD1 (5 bases). V gave up 2 bases and J gave up 5 bases, with 12 bases separating them. The CDR3 contains 13 residues. Germline values: CDR1 GTSNPN, CDR2 SVGIG (reference sequence).

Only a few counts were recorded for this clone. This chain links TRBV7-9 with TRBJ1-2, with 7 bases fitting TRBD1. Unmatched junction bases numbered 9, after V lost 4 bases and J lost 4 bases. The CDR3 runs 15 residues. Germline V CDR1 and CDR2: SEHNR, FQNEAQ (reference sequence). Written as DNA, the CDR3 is TGTGCCAGCAGCTCCGGGACAGCGTTCCTCTATGGCTACACCTTC. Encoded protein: CASSSGTAFLYGYTF.

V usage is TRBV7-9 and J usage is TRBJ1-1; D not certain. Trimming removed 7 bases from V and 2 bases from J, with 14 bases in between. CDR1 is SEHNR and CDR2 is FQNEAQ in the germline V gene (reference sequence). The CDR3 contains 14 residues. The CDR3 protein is CASTSGARNTEAFF. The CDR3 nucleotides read TGTGCCAGCACCTCAGGAGCCCGAAACACTGAAGCTTTCTTT.

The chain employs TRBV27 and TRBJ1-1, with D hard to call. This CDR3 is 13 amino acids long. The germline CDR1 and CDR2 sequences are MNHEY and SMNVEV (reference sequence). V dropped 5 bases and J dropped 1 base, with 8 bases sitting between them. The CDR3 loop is CASSIGGNTEAFF. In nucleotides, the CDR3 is TGTGCCAGCAGTATAGGAGGGAACACTGAAGCTTTCTTT.

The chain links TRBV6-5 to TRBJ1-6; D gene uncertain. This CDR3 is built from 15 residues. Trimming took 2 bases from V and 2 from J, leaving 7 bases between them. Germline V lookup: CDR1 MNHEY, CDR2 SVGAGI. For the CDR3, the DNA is TGTGCCAGCAGTTACCCTCGGGCCTATAATTCACCCCTCCACTTT. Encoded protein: CASSYPRAYNSPLHF.

The DNA of the CDR3 is TGCGCCAGCAGCCAAGATCAGGGGAACACTGAAGCTTTCTTT. This gives the protein CASSQDQGNTEAFF. The rearrangement uses TRBV4-3 and TRBJ1-1; possible D gene TRBD1, 5 bases. Germline CDR1 LGHNA, CDR2 YSLEER. CDR3 length: 14 amino acids. V lost 0 bases to trimming and J lost 1 base, with 6 bases between them.

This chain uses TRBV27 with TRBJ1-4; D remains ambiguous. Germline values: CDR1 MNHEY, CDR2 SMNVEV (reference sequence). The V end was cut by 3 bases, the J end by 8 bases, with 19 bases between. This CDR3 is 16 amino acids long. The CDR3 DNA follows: TGTGCCAGCAGTTTGGGCGGTTGGGCGGTCGGCGAAAAACTGTTTTTT. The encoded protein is CASSLGGWAVGEKLFF.

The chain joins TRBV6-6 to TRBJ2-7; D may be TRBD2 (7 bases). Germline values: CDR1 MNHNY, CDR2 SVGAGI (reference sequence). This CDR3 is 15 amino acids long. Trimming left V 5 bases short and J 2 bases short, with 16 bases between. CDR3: CASSKGGGPTYEQYF. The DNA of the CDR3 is TGTGCCAGCAGTAAAGGGGGAGGGCCGACCTACGAGCAGTACTTC.

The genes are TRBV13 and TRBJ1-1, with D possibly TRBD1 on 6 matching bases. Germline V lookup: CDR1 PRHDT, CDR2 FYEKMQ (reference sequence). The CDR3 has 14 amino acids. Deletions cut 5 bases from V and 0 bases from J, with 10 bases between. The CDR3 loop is CASSLGQLNTEAFF. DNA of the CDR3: TGTGCCAGCAGCCTCGGACAGTTGAACACTGAAGCTTTCTTT.